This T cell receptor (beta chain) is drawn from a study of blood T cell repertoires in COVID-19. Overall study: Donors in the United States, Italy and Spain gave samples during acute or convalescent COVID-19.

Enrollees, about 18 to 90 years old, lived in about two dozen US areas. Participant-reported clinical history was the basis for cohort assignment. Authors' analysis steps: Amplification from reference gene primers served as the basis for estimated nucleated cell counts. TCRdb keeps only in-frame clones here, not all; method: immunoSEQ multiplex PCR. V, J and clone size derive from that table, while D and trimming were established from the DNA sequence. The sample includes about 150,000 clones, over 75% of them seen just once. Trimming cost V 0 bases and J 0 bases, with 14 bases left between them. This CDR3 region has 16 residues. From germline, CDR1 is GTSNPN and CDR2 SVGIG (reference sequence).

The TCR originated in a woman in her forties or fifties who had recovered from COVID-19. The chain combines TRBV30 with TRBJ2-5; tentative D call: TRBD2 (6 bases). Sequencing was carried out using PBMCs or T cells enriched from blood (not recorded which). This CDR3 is CAWSVPRGGDQETQYF. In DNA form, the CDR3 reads TGTGCCTGGAGTGTTCCTCGGGGCGGGGACCAAGAGACCCAGTACTTC.